Following are 19 T cell receptor beta chains from one sample sequenced in a study of blood T cell repertoires in COVID-19. The protocol was immunoSEQ multiplex PCR, while the TCRdb copy is restricted to in-frame clones and leaves out a portion. The sample records 380,000 or so clones, 88% being singletons. Specimen: PBMCs or T cells enriched from blood (not recorded which). The receptors come from a woman aged 40 to 50 with acute COVID-19.

J is TRBJ2-7 and V is TRBV10-3; maybe TRBD1 (6 bases). The V and J ends lost 6 bases and 5 bases respectively, with 23 bases between them. CDR1 is ENHRY, CDR2 SYGVKD, per germline. The CDR3 extends over 16 amino acids. In nucleotides, the CDR3 is TGTGCCATCAGCAATTCTAATAACAGGGTTCGGGACGAGCAGTACTTC. Amino acids: CAISNSNNRVRDEQYF.

The chain uses TRBV18 and TRBJ2-7; no definite D call. This CDR3 comprises 14 residues. Germline assignment: CDR1 KGHSH and CDR2 LQKENI. Between the trimmed V and J ends, which lost 1 base and 2 bases, there was a span of 9 bases. The CDR3 here is CASSPRQYAYEQYF. The CDR3 DNA is TGTGCCAGCTCACCACGTCAGTACGCCTACGAGCAGTACTTC.

This rearrangement joins TRBV10-3 to TRBJ2-7; D uncertain. The V end lost 0 bases, the J end lost 7 bases, and 10 bases lay between the germline ends. Germline loops: CDR1 ENHRY, CDR2 SYGVKD. The CDR3 has 13 residues. The CDR3 is CAISESTLLEQYF. In nucleotides, the CDR3 is TGTGCCATCAGTGAGTCGACTCTGCTAGAGCAGTACTTC.

The chain links TRBV7-2 to TRBJ1-1; D is undetermined. Germline V gives CDR1 SGHTA, CDR2 FQGNSA. The CDR3 sequence is 13 residues long. The V and J ends lost 2 bases and 1 base respectively, with 5 bases between them. The CDR3 coding sequence is TGTGCCAGCAGCTTATTCGGGAACACTGAAGCTTTCTTT. It translates to CASSLFGNTEAFF.

The V gene is TRBV25-1, the J gene TRBJ1-2; the D is unclear. Between the trimmed V and J ends, which lost 6 bases and 5 bases, there was a span of 10 bases. CDR3 length: 12 amino acids. Germline lookup yields CDR1 MGHDK and CDR2 SYGVNS. The CDR3 sequence is CASSETGYGYTF. The CDR3 DNA reads TGTGCCAGCAGCGAGACGGGGTATGGCTACACCTTC.

A note on this clone: The same CDR3 can be traced to other DNA sequences in this sample. The chain has TRBV9 and TRBJ2-7; D gene uncertain. Germline V lookup: CDR1 SGDLS, CDR2 YYNGEE. This CDR3 has 13 amino acids. Trimming left V 0 bases short and J 0 bases short, with 4 bases between. CDR3 bases: TGTGCCAGCAGCGTAGGGAGCTCCTACGAGCAGTACTTC. Translation gives CASSVGSSYEQYF.

This clone occurred a few times. This chain joins TRBV10-2 and TRBJ1-1; no reliable D call. The CDR3 consists of 13 residues. CDR1 and CDR2 (germline): WSHSY, SAAADI. V was shortened by 2 bases and J by 4 bases, with 8 bases between the two germline ends. CDR3 amino acids: CASSEPGSTEAFF. The DNA for the CDR3 is TGCGCCAGCAGTGAGCCTGGTAGCACTGAAGCTTTCTTT.

This chain joins TRBV5-5 and TRBJ1-2, with a tentative D call TRBD1 (6 bases). V was shortened by 4 bases and J by 8 bases, with 27 bases between the two germline ends. CDR3 length: 17 amino acids. The germline V gene has CDR1 SGHKS and CDR2 YYEKEE (reference sequence). Here the CDR3 reads CASSRLGYRAGGYGYTF. DNA for the CDR3: TGTGCCAGCAGCCGATTAGGGTACAGGGCTGGAGGATACGGCTACACCTTC.

This chain connects TRBV29-1 to TRBJ2-7; 8 bases are shared with TRBD2. CDR1 and CDR2 from the germline V gene are SQVTM and ANQGSEA. The ends lost 7 bases at V and 2 bases at J; junction bases unmatched: 10. This CDR3 contains 14 residues. CDR3 bases: TGCAGCGCATTTAACGCGGGGGGCCCCTACGAGCAGTACTTC. This gives the protein CSAFNAGGPYEQYF.

J is TRBJ2-3 and V is TRBV11-2, with 9 bases matching TRBD1. CDR1 and CDR2 from the germline V gene are SGHAT and FQNNGV. Germline trimming cut 6 bases from V and 2 bases from J; bases unmatched to any gene: 12. This CDR3 region has 17 residues. For the CDR3, the DNA is TGTGCCAGCAGTTCAACAGGGGGCGAAGGGAACACAGATACGCAGTATTTT. This codes for CASSSTGGEGNTDTQYF.

The chain links TRBV11-3 to TRBJ2-3, with a tentative D call TRBD2 (6 bases). Trimming shortened V by 1 base and J by 4 bases, and 12 bases separated the two germline ends. The CDR3 runs 15 residues. Germline V gene data show CDR1 as SGHNT and CDR2 as YENEEA. The CDR3 sequence is CASSLGPGESDTQYF. In DNA, the CDR3 is TGTGCCAGCAGCTTAGGGCCGGGGGAATCAGATACGCAGTATTTT.

This sequence joins TRBV10-3 and TRBJ2-3, with TRBD2 matching over 8 bases. The V and J ends lost 8 bases and 1 base, in that order; junction bases with no gene match: 8. CDR1 and CDR2 from the germline V gene are ENHRY and SYGVKD. The CDR3 covers 15 residues. CDR3 nucleotide sequence: TGTGCCATCGATGCCGGGGGGGGGCGCACAGATACGCAGTATTTT. This codes for CAIDAGGGRTDTQYF.

The chain employs TRBV9 and TRBJ1-5; D gene ambiguous. This CDR3 has 15 residues. V lost 1 base and J lost 1, with 9 bases in between. Germline V gene lookup returns CDR1 SGDLS and CDR2 YYNGEE. Here the CDR3 reads CASSVTGGSNQPQHF. The CDR3 nucleotides read TGTGCCAGCAGCGTAACCGGAGGCAGCAATCAGCCCCAGCATTTT.

In this sample, this clone turned up once. The chain employs TRBV10-1 and TRBJ2-3, with a tentative D call TRBD1 (6 bases). Trimming stripped 4 bases from V and 3 bases from J, with 8 bases between. The CDR3 length is 13 residues. Germline assignment: CDR1 WNHNN and CDR2 SYGVQD (reference sequence). The CDR3 bases are TGCGCCAGCAGTGCAGGGGAAACAGATACGCAGTATTTT. This sequence encodes CASSAGETDTQYF.

The gene calls are TRBV24-1 and TRBJ2-7, with 7 positions matching TRBD2. The CDR3 sequence is 13 residues long. Germline CDR1 reads KGHDR; CDR2 reads SFDVKD. The trim removed 4 bases at V and 2 bases at J, leaving 1 base unmatched. CDR3 sequence (DNA): TGTGCCACCAGTGACGGGGGGACCTACGAGCAGTACTTC. Protein sequence: CATSDGGTYEQYF.

This chain connects TRBV3-1 (or the pseudogene TRBV3-2) to TRBJ1-2; D gene uncertain. Trimming took off 4 bases at V and 4 bases at J, with 16 bases between the two ends. CDR3 length equals 15 residues. The V gene's germline CDR1 is LGHDT and CDR2 YNNKEL (reference sequence). DNA for the CDR3: TGTGCCAGCAGCCTCAAGAGTCTCCACGGCTATGGCTACACCTTC. Protein: CASSLKSLHGYGYTF.

V gene TRBV9 combines with J gene TRBJ2-1, with 7 bases aligning to TRBD2. The CDR3 covers 15 residues. V shed 0 bases, J shed 7 bases, and the junction held 7 bases outside the gene matches. Germline loops: CDR1 SGDLS, CDR2 YYNGEE. The CDR3 nucleotides are TGTGCCAGCAGCGTAGTCATGTCGGGGGGAAATGAGCAGTTCTTC. Translated: CASSVVMSGGNEQFF.

The rearrangement joins TRBV30 to TRBJ1-1; no reliable D call. The CDR3 spans 13 residues. The V gene's germline CDR1 is GTSNPN and CDR2 SVGIG (reference sequence). Trimming left V 1 base short and J 1 base short, with 7 bases between. The CDR3 is CAWSGAGNTEAFF. The CDR3, as DNA: TGTGCCTGGAGTGGCGCTGGGAACACTGAAGCTTTCTTT. Filled out from reference TRBV30 and TRBJ1-1, the complete variable domain reads SQTIHQWPATLVQPVGSPLSLECTVEGTSNPNLYWYRQAAGRGLQLLFYSVGIGQISSEVPQNLSASRPQDRQFILSSKKLLLSDSGFYLCAWSGAGNTEAFFGQGTRLTVV.

The chain joins TRBV2 to TRBJ2-5; D may be TRBD2 (5 bases). Deletions cut 11 bases from V and 1 base from J, with 17 bases between. CDR1 is SNHLY and CDR2 is FYNNEI in the germline V gene. The CDR3 sequence is 14 residues long. The CDR3 sequence: CAGRGNTIQETQYF. The CDR3 nucleotides are TGTGCCGGCCGAGGGAACACCATCCAAGAGACCCAGTACTTC.